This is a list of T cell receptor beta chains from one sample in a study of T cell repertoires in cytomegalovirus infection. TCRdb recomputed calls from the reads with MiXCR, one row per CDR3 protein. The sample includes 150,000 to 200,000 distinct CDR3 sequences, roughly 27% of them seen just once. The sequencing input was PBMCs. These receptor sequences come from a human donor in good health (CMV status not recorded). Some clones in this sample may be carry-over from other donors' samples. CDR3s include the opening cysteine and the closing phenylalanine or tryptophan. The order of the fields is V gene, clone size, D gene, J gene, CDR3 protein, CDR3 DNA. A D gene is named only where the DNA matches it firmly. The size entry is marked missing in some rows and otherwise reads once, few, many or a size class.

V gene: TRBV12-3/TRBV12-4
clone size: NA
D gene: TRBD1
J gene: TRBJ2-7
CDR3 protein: CASSPGTGGESYEQYF
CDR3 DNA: TGTGCCAGCAGCCCCGGGACAGGGGGCGAGTCCTACGAGCAGTACTTC

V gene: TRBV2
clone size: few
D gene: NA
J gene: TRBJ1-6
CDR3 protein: CASSGGTVGSPLHF
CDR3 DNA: TGTGCCAGCAGTGGAGGGACGGTGGGTTCACCCCTCCACTTT

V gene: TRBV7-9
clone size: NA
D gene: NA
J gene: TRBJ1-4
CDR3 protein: CANSRGPEKLFF
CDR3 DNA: TGTGCCAACTCCCGGGGGCCTGAAAAACTGTTTTTT

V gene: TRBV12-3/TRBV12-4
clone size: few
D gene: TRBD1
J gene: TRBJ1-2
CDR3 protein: CASTLTGTYGYTF
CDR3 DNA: TGTGCCAGCACTTTGACAGGGACTTATGGCTACACCTTC

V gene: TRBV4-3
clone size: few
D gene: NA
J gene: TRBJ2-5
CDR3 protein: CASSQGRGSETQYF
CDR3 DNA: TGCGCCAGCAGCCAAGGGCGGGGTTCCGAGACCCAGTACTTC

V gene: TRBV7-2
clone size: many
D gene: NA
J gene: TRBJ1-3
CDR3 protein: CASSLQGYGNTIYF
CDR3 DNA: TGTGCCAGCAGCCTACAGGGATATGGAAACACCATATATTTT

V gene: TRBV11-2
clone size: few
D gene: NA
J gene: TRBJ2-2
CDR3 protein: CASSLVYTGELFF
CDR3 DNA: TGTGCCAGCAGCTTAGTGTACACCGGGGAGCTGTTTTTT

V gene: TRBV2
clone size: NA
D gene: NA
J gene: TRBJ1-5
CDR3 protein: CASSEGTYSNQPQHF
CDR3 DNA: TGTGCCAGCAGTGAAGGGACCTATAGCAATCAGCCCCAGCATTTT

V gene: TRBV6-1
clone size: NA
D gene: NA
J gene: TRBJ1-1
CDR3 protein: CASSEFAGLMNTEAFF
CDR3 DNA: TGTGCCAGCAGTGAATTCGCCGGCCTGATGAACACTGAAGCTTTCTTT

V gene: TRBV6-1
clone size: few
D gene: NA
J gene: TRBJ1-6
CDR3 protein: CASSDAAGDESPLHF
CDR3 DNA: TGTGCCAGCAGTGATGCGGCGGGGGATGAATCACCCCTCCACTTT

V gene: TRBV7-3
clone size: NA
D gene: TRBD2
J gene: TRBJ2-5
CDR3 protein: CASSPGLAATQYF
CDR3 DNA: TGTGCCAGCAGCCCCGGACTAGCCGCCACCCAGTACTTC

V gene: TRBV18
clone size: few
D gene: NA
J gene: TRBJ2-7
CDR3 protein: CASSPRDINWVDF
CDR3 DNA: TGTGCCAGCTCACCTAGGGACATTAATTGGGTGGACTTC

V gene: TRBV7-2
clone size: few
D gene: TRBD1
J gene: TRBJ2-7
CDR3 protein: CASSPGQVSREQYF
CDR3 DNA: TGTGCCAGCAGCCCCGGACAGGTGTCCCGCGAGCAGTACTTC

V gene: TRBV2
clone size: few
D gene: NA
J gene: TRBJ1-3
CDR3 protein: CASSKDGRRNTIYF
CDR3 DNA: TGTGCCAGCAGCAAGGACGGGCGGAGAAACACCATATATTTT

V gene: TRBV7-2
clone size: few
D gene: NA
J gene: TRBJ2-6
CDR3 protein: CASSTEGASGANVLTF
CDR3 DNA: TGTGCCAGCAGCACCGAGGGAGCTTCTGGGGCCAACGTCCTGACTTTC

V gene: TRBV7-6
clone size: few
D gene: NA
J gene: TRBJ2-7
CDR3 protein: CASSLGAGGDEQYF
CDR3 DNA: TGTGCCAGCAGCTTAGGGGCAGGTGGGGACGAGCAGTACTTC

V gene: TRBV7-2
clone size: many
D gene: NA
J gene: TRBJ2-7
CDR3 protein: CASSLQGISYEQYF
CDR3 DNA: TGTGCCAGCAGTTTACAGGGAATCTCCTACGAGCAGTACTTC

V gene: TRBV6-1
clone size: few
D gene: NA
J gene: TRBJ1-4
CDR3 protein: CASSQDGDNEKLFF
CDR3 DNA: TGTGCCAGCAGCCAGGACGGCGACAATGAAAAACTGTTTTTT

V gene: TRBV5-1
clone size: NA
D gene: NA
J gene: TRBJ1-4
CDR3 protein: CASSLGTNEKLFF
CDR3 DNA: TGCGCCAGCAGCTTGGGAACTAATGAAAAACTGTTTTTT

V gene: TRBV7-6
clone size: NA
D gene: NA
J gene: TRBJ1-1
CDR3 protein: CASSRDERGEAFF
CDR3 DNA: TGTGCTAGCAGCCGGGACGAAAGGGGTGAAGCTTTCTTT

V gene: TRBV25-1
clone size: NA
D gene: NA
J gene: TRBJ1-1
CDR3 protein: CASSEVKEGRRTEAFF
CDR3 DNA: TGTGCCAGCAGTGAAGTGAAAGAGGGGAGAAGAACTGAAGCTTTCTTT

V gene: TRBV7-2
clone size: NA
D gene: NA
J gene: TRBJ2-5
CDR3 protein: CASSLGPTVQETQYF
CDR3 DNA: TGTGCCAGCAGCTTAGGACCGACCGTCCAAGAGACCCAGTACTTC

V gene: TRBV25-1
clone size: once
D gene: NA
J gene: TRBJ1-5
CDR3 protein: CASSEGGREAGQPQHF
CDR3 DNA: TGTGCCAGCAGTGAAGGCGGCAGGGAAGCCGGTCAGCCCCAGCATTTT

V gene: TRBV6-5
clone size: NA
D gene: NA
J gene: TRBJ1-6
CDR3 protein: CASSYRPGLSYNSPLHF
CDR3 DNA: TGTGCCAGCAGTTACCGTCCGGGATTGTCCTATAATTCACCCCTCCACTTT

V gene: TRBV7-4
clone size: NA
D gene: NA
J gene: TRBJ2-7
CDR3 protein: CASSFLGQDYEEYF
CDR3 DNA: TGTGCCAGCAGCTTCCTCGGACAGGACTACGAGGAGTACTTC

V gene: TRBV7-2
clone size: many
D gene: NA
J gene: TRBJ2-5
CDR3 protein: CASSTRPVGETQYF
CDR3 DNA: TGTGCCAGCAGCACCCGGCCCGTCGGGGAGACCCAGTACTTC

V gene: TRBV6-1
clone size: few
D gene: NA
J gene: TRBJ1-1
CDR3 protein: CASSERGGAPEAFF
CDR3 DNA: TGTGCCAGCAGTGAACGAGGAGGGGCGCCTGAAGCTTTCTTT

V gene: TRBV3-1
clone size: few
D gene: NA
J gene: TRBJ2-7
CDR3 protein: CASSQESVSSGQYF
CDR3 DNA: TGTGCCAGCAGCCAAGAGTCTGTGAGCTCCGGGCAGTACTTC

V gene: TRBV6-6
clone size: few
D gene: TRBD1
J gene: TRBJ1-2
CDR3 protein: CASRQGAILNYGYTF
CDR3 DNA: TGTGCCAGCAGGCAGGGGGCGATTCTTAACTATGGCTACACCTTC

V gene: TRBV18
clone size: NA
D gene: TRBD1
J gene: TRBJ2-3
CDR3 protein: CASSPRTGGSFTSTDTQYF
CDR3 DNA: TGTGCCAGCTCACCCCGGACAGGGGGCAGTTTTACAAGCACAGATACGCAGTATTTT

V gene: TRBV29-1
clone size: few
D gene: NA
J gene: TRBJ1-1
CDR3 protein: CSVEDRWDGGEAFF
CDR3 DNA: TGCAGCGTTGAAGATAGGTGGGACGGAGGTGAAGCTTTCTTT

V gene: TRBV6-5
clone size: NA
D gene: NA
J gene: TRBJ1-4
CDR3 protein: CATQFTGRQEEKLFF
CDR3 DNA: TGTGCCACCCAGTTCACCGGGCGGCAGGAAGAAAAACTGTTTTTT

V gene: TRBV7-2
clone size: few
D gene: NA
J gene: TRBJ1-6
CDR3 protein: CASSLQGKPLHF
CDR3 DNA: TGTGCCAGCAGCTTACAGGGGAAACCCCTCCACTTT

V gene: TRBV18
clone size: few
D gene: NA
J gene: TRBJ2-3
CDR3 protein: CASSLTDGGRTDTQYF
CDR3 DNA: TGTGCCAGCTCACTCACAGACGGGGGGCGAACAGATACGCAGTATTTT

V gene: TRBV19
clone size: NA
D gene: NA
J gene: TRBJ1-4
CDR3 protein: CASTSMATNEKLFF
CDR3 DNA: TGTGCCAGTACCTCCATGGCAACTAATGAAAAACTGTTTTTT

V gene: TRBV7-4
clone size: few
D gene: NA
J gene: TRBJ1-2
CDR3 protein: CASSLGDRIPTYGYTF
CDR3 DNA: TGTGCCAGCAGCTTGGGCGACAGGATCCCCACCTATGGCTACACCTTC

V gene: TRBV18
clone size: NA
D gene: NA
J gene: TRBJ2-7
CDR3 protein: CASSPVEGLNEQYF
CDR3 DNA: TGTGCCAGCTCACCAGTTGAGGGACTGAACGAGCAGTACTTC

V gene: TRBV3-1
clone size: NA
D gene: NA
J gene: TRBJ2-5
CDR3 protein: CASSRWMEETQYF
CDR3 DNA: TGTGCCAGCAGCCGATGGATGGAGGAGACCCAGTACTTC

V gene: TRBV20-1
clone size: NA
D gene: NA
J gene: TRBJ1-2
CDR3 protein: CSARDPGAGSYGYTF
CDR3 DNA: TGCAGTGCTAGAGACCCAGGGGCTGGGAGCTATGGCTACACCTTC

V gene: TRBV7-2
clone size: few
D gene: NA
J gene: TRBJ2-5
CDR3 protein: CASSGGAQETQYF
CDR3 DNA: TGTGCCAGCAGCGGGGGAGCGCAAGAGACCCAGTACTTC

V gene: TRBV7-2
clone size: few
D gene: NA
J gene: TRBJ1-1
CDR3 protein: CASSRGMGRGEAFF
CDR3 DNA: TGTGCCAGCAGCCGGGGGATGGGGCGGGGTGAAGCTTTCTTT

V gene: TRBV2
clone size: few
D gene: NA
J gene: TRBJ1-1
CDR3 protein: CASSERDLGNTEAFF
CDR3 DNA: TGTGCCAGCAGTGAAAGGGACCTTGGGAACACTGAAGCTTTCTTT

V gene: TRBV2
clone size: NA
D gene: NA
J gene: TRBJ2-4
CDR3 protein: CASTPRAKNIQYF
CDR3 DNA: TGTGCCAGCACCCCGCGAGCCAAAAACATTCAGTACTTC

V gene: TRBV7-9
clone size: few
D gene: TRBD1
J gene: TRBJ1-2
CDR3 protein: CASSLSVAGQGAPGYTF
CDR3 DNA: TGTGCCAGCAGCTTATCGGTGGCAGGACAGGGGGCCCCCGGCTACACCTTC